This note documents a single T cell receptor (beta chain) sequence. The antigen is undetermined. This sample was taken from a study of blood T cells in healthy people across ages. Study information: Capturing about one barcoded beta molecule per two T cells was achieved by template switching.

The length of the CDR3 is 17 residues. Trimming left V 2 bases short and J 2 bases short, with 16 bases between. From germline, CDR1 is SGHNT and CDR2 YENEEA. A J-beta primer mix and a sample-barcoded 5' primer were used in a second PCR of about 7 to 12 cycles. From the 5' RACE reads, TCRdb called clonotypes with MiXCR, one entry per CDR3 protein. In the table there are around 900,000 distinct CDR3 sequences, more than 25% of which are singletons. Regarding the study as a whole: Using unsorted PBMCs precluded a conclusive naive versus antigen-experienced comparison.

The sequencing input was blood. This TCR came from an elderly woman in good health. V and J are TRBV11-3 and TRBJ2-1; D gene ambiguous. CDR3 nucleotides: TGTGCCAGCAGCTTATATCTTTGGGGTGTACCCTACAATGAGCAGTTCTTC. Its protein product is CASSLYLWGVPYNEQFF.